Below, 9 T cell receptor beta chains from the same sample are listed, as sequenced in a study of Tregs in tolerant kidney transplant recipients. The method was immunoSEQ multiplex PCR; TCRdb's version includes in-frame clones alone and lacks a portion of them. This sample's table has under 6,000 clones. The nonmyeloablative bone marrow transplants came from related graft donors, with transient mixed chimerism. The sequenced sample was CD4+ T cells from blood (PBMCs), obtained approximately 15 months after the transplant. The receptors stem from a human patient who received a combined kidney and bone marrow transplant. The graft donor may have contributed some T cells.

In regard to this clone: The CDR3 is cut off 3 residues early in the read; its end comes from the germline J gene. The chain combines TRBV28 with TRBJ2-1, with TRBD1 matching over 9 bases. The CDR3 spans 16 residues. V gave up 1 base and J gave up 2 bases; unmatched junction bases: 3. The V gene's germline CDR1 is MDHEN and CDR2 SYDVKM. This CDR3 is CASSLSRQGAYNEQFF. The sequenced part of the CDR3 DNA is TGTGCCAGCAGTTTATCAAGACAGGGGGCCTACAATGAG.

As regards this clone: Read data end 3 residues before the CDR3 end; the end is taken from the germline J gene. This sequence joins TRBV29-1 and TRBJ2-3, with D possibly matching TRBD1 (5 bases). Germline V gene lookup returns CDR1 SQVTM and CDR2 ANQGSEA. Trimming took 3 bases from V and 0 from J, leaving 7 bases between them. The CDR3 has 13 residues. The CDR3 sequence: CSVDRASTDTQYF. Incomplete CDR3 DNA: TGCAGCGTTGACAGGGCTAGCACAGATACG.

The CDR3 DNA, read in part, is TGCGCCAGCAGCCAAGCAGGGGGGAGGGCCTGGGGAGATACG. Residues: CASSQAGGRAWGDT. The whole CDR3 is CASSQAGGRAWGDTQYF. This chain links TRBV4-1 with TRBJ2-3; D could derive from TRBD1 or TRBD2 (7 bases each). The missing CDR3 end, 3 residues past where the read stops, is filled in from the germline J gene. The germline gives CDR1 MGHRA, CDR2 YSYEKL. This CDR3 has 17 amino acids. V lost 1 base and J lost 5, with 19 bases in between.

Concerning this clone: The read finishes 3 residues shy of the CDR3 end, and the germline J gene is used to complete it. The chain employs TRBV7-2 and TRBJ2-4; D perhaps matches TRBD2 (5 bases). This CDR3 comprises 16 residues. V was shortened by 0 bases and J by 1 base, with 10 bases between the two germline ends. Germline lookup yields CDR1 SGHTA and CDR2 FQGNSA. The CDR3 region is CASSLAAGSAKNIQYF. The sequenced CDR3 bases are TGTGCCAGCAGCTTAGCGGCGGGCTCGGCCAAAAACATT. Full variable domain (missing parts from reference TRBV7-2 and TRBJ2-4): GAGVSQSPSNKVTEKGKDVELRCDPISGHTALYWYRQSLGQGLEFLIYFQGNSAPDKSGLPSDRFSAERTGGSVSTLTIQRTQQEDSAVYLCASSLAAGSAKNIQYFGAGTRLSVL.

This clone is identified as medium-sized from frequency. The CDR3 end falls 3 residues outside the read, so it is completed with the germline J gene. V gene TRBV5-1 combines with J gene TRBJ1-4; D might be TRBD1 (6 bases). The CDR3 spans 14 residues. Germline V gene lookup returns CDR1 SGHRS and CDR2 YFSETQ. The V and J ends lost 5 bases and 8 bases respectively, with 16 bases between them. Partial CDR3 DNA: TGCGCCAGCAGTCAACAGGGTTTTGGGGAAAAA. This gives the protein CASSQQGFGEK. In full, the CDR3 is CASSQQGFGEKLFF.

Note on this clone: The sequence runs out 3 residues before the end of the CDR3; the remainder is reconstructed from the germline J gene. The chain has TRBV5-4 and TRBJ2-1, with TRBD2 identical over 15 bases. CDR3 length: 16 residues. CDR1 is SGHNT, CDR2 YYREEE, per germline (reference sequence). The V gene end was trimmed by 0 bases and the J gene end by 7 bases; junction bases not matched to a gene: 2. The CDR3 loop is CASSLGGLAGGNEQFF. CDR3 bases read: TGTGCCAGCAGCTTGGGGGGACTAGCGGGAGGAAATGAG. Based on the CDR3 plus reference TRBV5-4 and TRBJ2-1, the full variable domain is ETGVTQSPTHLIKTRGQQVTLRCSSQSGHNTVSWYQQALGQGPQFIFQYYREEENGRGNFPPRFSGLQFPNYSSELNVNALELDDSALYLCASSLGGLAGGNEQFFGPGTRLTVL.

A remark on this clone: From the germline J gene comes the end of the CDR3, since the read stops 3 residues before it. The gene calls are TRBV28 and TRBJ1-4, with a tentative D call TRBD1 (5 bases). V shed 1 base and J shed 5 bases, with 14 bases lying between them. CDR1 and CDR2 (germline): MDHEN, SYDVKM. CDR3 length equals 16 residues. The CDR3 protein is CASSLFGRRVNEKLFF. The sequenced part of the CDR3 DNA is TGTGCCAGCAGTTTATTCGGCCGCAGGGTGAATGAAAAA.

To note about this clone: The observed sequence ends 3 residues before the CDR3 terminus, with the missing tail filled in from the germline J gene. The V call is TRBV5-6, the J call TRBJ1-2; 9 nucleotides align to TRBD1. CDR1 and CDR2 from the germline V gene are SGHDT and YYEEEE. This CDR3 contains 15 residues. Partial CDR3 DNA: TGTGCCAGCAGCTTGTATGACAGGGGGATACTGGGC. Its translation is CASSLYDRGILG. The CDR3, in full, reads CASSLYDRGILGYTF.

This clone is labeled medium-sized based on frequency. The read stops 3 residues short of the end of the CDR3; the missing end is completed from the germline J gene. This rearrangement joins TRBV5-1 to TRBJ2-1; D is perhaps TRBD1 (7 bases). CDR1 and CDR2 from the germline V gene are SGHRS and YFSETQ. V gave up 4 bases and J gave up 7 bases, with 15 bases separating them. The length of the CDR3 is 14 residues. CDR3 DNA, as far as it was read: TGCGCCAGCAGCGGAGGGGGACAGATTAATGAG. This encodes CASSGGGQINE. The CDR3, in full, reads CASSGGGQINEQFF. Combining the CDR3 with reference TRBV5-1 and TRBJ2-1 gives the whole variable domain KAGVTQTPRYLIKTRGQQVTLSCSPISGHRSVSWYQQTPGQGLQFLFEYFSETQRNKGNFPGRFSGRQFSNSRSEMNVSTLELGDSALYLCASSGGGQINEQFFGPGTRLTVL.